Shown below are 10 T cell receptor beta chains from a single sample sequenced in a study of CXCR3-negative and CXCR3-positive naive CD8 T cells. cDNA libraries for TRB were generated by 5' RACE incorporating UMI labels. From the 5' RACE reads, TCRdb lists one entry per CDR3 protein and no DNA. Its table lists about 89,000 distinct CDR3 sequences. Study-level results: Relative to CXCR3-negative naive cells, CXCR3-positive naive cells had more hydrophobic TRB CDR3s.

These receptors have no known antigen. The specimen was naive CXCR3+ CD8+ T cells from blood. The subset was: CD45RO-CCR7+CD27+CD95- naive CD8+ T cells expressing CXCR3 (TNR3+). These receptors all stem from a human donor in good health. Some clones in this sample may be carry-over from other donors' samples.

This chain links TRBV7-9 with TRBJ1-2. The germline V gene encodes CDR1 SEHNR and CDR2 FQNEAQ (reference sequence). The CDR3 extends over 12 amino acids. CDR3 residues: CASSLFNYGYTF.

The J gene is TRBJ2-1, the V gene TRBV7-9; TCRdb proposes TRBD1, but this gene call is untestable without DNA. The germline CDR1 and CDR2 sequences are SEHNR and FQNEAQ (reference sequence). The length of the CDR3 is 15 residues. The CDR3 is CASSLSWDPWDEQFF.

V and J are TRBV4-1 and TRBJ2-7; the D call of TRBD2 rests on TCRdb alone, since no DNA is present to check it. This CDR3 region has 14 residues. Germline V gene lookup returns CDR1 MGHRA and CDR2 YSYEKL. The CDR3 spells CASSQDEGWDEQYF.

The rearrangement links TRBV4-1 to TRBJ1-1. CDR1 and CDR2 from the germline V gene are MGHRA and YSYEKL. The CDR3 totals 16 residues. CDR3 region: CASSQDSERLNTEAFF.

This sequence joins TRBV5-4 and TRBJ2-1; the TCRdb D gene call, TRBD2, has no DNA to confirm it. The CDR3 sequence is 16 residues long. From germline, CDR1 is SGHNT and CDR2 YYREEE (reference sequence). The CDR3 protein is CASSLLEAGGYNEQFF.

The CDR3 spells CASSDSGGAGPGELFF. The rearrangement joins TRBV6-4 to TRBJ2-2; the TRBD1 assignment by TCRdb is unverifiable without DNA. CDR3 length: 16 amino acids. Germline lookup yields CDR1 MRHNA and CDR2 SNTAGT.

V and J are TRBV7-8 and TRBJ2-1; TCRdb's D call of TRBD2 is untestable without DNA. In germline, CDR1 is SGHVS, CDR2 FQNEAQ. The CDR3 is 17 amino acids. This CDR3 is CASSSISTSGAYNEQFF.

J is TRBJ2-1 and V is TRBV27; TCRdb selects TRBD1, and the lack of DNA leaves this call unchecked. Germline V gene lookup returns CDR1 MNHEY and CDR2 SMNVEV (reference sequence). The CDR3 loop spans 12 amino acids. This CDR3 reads CASRTGYNEQFF.

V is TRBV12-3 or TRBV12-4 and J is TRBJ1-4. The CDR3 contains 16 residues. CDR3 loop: CASSFSPGATNEKLFF.

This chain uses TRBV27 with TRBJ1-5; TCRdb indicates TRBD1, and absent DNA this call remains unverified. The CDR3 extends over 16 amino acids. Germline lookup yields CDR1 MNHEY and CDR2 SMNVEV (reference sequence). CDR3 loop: CASSLIGGYGNQPQHF.